The clone carrying this TCR beta chain was detected ten times or more. Antigen unknown. The data were taken from a study of T cells after yellow fever vaccination. For the study at large: It was SMART-Seq v4 Ultra Low Input that prepared the fractions with low cell numbers.

This CDR3 contains 16 residues. CDR1 SGHVT and CDR2 SQSDAQ come from the germline V gene. V was trimmed by 3 bases and J by 0 bases, leaving 12 bases between them. TCRdb called the 5' RACE reads again in MiXCR, with one record for every CDR3 protein. The sample carries about 160,000 distinct CDR3 sequences, 5.5% to 7.5% recorded once. Study outcomes and limitations: Overall, a small share of clonotypes was seen in both CD4 and CD8 compartments.

This TCR was recovered from a man aged 18 to 30 who received the YFV17D yellow fever vaccine. Sequenced material: CD4+ T cells sorted from PBMCs, taken about 5 days after the first yellow fever vaccination. The J gene is TRBJ1-5, the V gene TRBV7-4, with D tentatively TRBD1 (5 bases). The CDR3 spells CASSFRGGDSNQPQHF. The CDR3 DNA sequence: TGTGCCAGCAGCTTTCGCGGGGGGGATAGCAATCAGCCCCAGCATTTT.